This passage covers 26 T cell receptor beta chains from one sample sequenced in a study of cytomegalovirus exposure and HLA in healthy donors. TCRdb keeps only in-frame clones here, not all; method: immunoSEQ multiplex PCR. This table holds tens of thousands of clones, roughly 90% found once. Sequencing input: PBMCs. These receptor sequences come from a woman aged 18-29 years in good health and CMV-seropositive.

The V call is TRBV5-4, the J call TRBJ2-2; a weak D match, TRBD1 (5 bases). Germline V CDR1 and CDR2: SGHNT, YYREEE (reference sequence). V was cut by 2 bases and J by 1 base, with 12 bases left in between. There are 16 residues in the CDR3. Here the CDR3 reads CASSFISGLNTGELFF. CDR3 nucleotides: TGTGCCAGCAGCTTCATCTCAGGGCTGAACACCGGGGAGCTGTTTTTT. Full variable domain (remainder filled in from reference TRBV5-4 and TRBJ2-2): ETGVTQSPTHLIKTRGQQVTLRCSSQSGHNTVSWYQQALGQGPQFIFQYYREEENGRGNFPPRFSGLQFPNYSSELNVNALELDDSALYLCASSFISGLNTGELFFGEGSRLTVL.

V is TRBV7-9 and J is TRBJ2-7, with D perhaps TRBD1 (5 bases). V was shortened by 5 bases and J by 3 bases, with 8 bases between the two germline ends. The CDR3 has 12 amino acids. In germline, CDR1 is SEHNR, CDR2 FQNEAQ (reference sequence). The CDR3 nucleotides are TGTGCCAGCAGCCCGACAGACTACGAGCAGTACTTC. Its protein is CASSPTDYEQYF.

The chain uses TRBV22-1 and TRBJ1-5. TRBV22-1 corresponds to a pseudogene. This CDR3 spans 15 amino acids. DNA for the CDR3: TGTCCTGGGAGCGCACGTCATGTCCGCGTACAGCCCCAGCATTTT. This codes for CPGSARHVRVQPQHF.

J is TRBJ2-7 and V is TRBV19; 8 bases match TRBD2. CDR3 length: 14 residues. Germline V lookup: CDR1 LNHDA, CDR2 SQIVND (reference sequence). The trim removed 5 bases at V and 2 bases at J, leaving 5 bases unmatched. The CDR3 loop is CASSSREGPYEQYF. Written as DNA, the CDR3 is TGTGCCAGTAGTTCCCGGGAGGGCCCCTACGAGCAGTACTTC.

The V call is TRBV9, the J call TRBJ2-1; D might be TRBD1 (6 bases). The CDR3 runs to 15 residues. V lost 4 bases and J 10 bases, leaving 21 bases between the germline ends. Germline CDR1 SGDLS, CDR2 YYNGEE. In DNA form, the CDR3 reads TGTGCCAGCAGCCCCAGGACAGTTAAGATGCCCGAGCAGTTCTTC. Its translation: CASSPRTVKMPEQFF.

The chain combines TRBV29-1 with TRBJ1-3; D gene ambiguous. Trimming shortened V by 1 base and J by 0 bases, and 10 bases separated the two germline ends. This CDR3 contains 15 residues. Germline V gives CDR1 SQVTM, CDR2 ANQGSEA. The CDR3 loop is CSVEAGLSSGNTIYF. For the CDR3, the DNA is TGCAGCGTTGAAGCGGGTCTGAGCTCTGGAAACACCATATATTTT. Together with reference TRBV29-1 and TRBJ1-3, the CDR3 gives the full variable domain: SAVISQKPSRDICQRGTSLTIQCQVDSQVTMMFWYRQQPGQSLTLIATANQGSEATYESGFVIDKFPISRPNLTFSTLTVSNMSPEDSSIYLCSVEAGLSSGNTIYFGEGSWLTVV.

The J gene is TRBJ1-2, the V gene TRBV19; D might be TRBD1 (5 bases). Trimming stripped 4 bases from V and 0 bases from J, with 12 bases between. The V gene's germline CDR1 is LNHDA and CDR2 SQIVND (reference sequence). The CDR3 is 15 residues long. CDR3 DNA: TGTGCCAGTAGTAACCCGACAGTCACTAACTATGGCTACACCTTC. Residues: CASSNPTVTNYGYTF.

CDR3 sequence reads: CASSPDREETQYF. The DNA for the CDR3 is TGTGCCAGCAGTCCGGACAGGGAGGAGACCCAGTACTTC. The genes are TRBV6-6 and TRBJ2-5, with 8 positions matching TRBD1. Germline V lookup: CDR1 MNHNY, CDR2 SVGAGI (reference sequence). V lost 5 bases to trimming and J lost 5 bases; unmatched junction nucleotides: 4. The CDR3 contains 13 residues.

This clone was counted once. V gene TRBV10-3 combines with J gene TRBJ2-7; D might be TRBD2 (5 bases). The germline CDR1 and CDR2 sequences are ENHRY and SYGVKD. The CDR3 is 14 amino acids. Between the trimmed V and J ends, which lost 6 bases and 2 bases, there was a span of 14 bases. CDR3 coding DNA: TGTGCCATCAGCGTAGGCGAGGGCACCTACGAGCAGTACTTC. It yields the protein CAISVGEGTYEQYF.

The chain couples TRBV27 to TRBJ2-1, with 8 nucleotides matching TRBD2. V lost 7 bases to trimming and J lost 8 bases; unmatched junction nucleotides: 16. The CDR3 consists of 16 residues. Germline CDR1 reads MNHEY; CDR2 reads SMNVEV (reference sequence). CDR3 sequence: CASTLTTSGSRDEQFF. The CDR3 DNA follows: TGTGCCAGCACCCTAACCACCAGCGGGAGTCGGGATGAGCAGTTCTTC.

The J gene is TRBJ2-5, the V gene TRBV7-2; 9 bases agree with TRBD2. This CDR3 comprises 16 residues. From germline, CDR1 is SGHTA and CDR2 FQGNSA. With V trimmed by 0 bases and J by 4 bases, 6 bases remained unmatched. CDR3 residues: CASSLAGLAGTETQYF. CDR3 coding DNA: TGTGCCAGCAGCTTAGCAGGGCTAGCGGGAACAGAGACCCAGTACTTC.

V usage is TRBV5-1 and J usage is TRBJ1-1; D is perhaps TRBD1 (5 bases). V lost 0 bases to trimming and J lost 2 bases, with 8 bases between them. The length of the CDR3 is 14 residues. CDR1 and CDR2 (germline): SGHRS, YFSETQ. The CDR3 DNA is TGCGCCAGCAGCTTGGATAGGGGTAACACTGAAGCTTTCTTT. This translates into CASSLDRGNTEAFF.

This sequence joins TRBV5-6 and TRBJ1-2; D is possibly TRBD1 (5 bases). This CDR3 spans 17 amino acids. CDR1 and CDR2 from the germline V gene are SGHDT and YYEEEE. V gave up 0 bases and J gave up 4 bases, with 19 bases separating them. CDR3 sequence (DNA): TGTGCCAGCAGCTTGGGGGGCCCCAACCAAATAACCTATGGCTACACCTTC. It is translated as CASSLGGPNQITYGYTF.

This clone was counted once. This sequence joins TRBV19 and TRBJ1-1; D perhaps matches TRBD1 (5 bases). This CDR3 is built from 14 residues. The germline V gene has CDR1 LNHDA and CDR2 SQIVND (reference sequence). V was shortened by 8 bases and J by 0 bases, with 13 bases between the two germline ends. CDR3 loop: CASGTALMNTEAFF. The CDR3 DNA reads TGTGCCAGTGGGACTGCTCTGATGAACACTGAAGCTTTCTTT.

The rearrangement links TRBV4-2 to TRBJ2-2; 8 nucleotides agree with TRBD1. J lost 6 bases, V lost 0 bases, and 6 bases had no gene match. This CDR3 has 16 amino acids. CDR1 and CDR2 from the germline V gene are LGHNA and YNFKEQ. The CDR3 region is CASSQEARGQAGELFF. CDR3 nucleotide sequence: TGTGCCAGCAGCCAAGAAGCCAGGGGGCAGGCCGGGGAGCTGTTTTTT.

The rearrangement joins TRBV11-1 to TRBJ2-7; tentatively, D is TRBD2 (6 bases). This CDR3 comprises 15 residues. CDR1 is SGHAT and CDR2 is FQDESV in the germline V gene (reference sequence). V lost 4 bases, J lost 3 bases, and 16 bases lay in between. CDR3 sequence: CASSSRRVDYYEQYF. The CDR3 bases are TGTGCCAGCAGCTCCCGGCGGGTGGACTACTACGAGCAGTACTTC.

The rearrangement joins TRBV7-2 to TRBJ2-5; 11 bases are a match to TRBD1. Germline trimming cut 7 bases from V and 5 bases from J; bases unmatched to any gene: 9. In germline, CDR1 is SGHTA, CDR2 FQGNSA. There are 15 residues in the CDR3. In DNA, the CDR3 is TGTGCCAGCACCCGCGAGGACAGGGGGCACGAGACCCAGTACTTC. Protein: CASTREDRGHETQYF.

The CDR3 protein is CASSVVSGGNYGYTF. The CDR3 DNA reads as TGTGCCAGCAGCGTAGTCTCAGGGGGCAACTATGGCTACACCTTC. This chain joins TRBV9 and TRBJ1-2; 8 nucleotides match TRBD1. V was clipped by 0 bases and J by 2 bases; unmatched bases: 3. CDR3 size: 15 residues. Germline loops: CDR1 SGDLS, CDR2 YYNGEE.

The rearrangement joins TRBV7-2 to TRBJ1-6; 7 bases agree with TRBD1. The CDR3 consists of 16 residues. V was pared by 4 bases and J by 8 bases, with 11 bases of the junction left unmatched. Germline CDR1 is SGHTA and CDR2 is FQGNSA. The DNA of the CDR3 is TGTGCCAGCAGCTCCGCGGGGACAGCCCTTTATTCACCCCTCCACTTT. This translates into CASSSAGTALYSPLHF.

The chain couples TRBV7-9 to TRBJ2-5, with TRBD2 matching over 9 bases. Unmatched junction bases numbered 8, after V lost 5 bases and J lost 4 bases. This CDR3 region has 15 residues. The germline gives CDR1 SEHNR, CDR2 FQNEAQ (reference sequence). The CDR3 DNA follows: TGTGCCAGCAGCGCGGGGACTAGCTTCCCAGAGACCCAGTACTTC. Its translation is CASSAGTSFPETQYF.

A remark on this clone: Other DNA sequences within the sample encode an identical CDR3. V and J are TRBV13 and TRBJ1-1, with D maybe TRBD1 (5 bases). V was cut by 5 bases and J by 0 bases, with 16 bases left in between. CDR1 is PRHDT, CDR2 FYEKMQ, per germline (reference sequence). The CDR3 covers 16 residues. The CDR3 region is CASSRGHVVMNTEAFF. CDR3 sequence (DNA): TGTGCCAGCAGCCGAGGACACGTTGTTATGAACACTGAAGCTTTCTTT.

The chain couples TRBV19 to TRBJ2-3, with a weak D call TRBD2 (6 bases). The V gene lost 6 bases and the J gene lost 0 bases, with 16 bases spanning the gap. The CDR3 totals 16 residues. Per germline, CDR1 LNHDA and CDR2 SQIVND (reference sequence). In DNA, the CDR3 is TGTGCCAGTAGCCCTCTGGCCAGCGGGAGCACAGATACGCAGTATTTT. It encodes CASSPLASGSTDTQYF.

The CDR3 nucleotides are TGTGCCAGCAGTGAACGGGACGGGAGCATGGATACGCAGTATTTT. Encoded protein: CASSERDGSMDTQYF. The chain couples TRBV6-1 to TRBJ2-3; D possibly corresponds to TRBD2 (6 bases). The CDR3 has 15 amino acids. V was shortened by 2 bases and J by 6 bases, with 15 bases between the two germline ends. Germline values: CDR1 MNHNS, CDR2 SASEGT.

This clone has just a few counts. The CDR3: CASSQDRARLETGELFF. CDR3 bases: TGCGCCAGCAGCCAAGATAGGGCTAGACTAGAAACCGGGGAGCTGTTTTTT. This rearrangement joins TRBV4-1 to TRBJ2-2; a weak D match, TRBD2 (6 bases). The V and J ends lost 0 bases and 5 bases respectively, with 16 bases between them. The CDR3 extends over 17 amino acids. Germline values: CDR1 MGHRA, CDR2 YSYEKL.

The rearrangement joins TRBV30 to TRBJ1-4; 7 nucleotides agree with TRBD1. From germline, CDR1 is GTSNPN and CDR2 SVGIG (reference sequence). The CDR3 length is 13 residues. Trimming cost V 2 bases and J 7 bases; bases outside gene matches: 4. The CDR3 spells CAWSRQGVEKLFF. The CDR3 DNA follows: TGTGCCTGGAGTCGGCAGGGGGTTGAAAAACTGTTTTTT. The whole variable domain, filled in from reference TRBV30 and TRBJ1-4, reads SQTIHQWPATLVQPVGSPLSLECTVEGTSNPNLYWYRQAAGRGLQLLFYSVGIGQISSEVPQNLSASRPQDRQFILSSKKLLLSDSGFYLCAWSRQGVEKLFFGSGTQLSVL.

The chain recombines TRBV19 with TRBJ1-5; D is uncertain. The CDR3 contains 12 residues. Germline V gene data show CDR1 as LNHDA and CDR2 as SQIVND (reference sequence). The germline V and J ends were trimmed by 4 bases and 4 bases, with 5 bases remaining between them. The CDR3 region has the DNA TGTGCCAGTAGTAGAGGGAATCAGCCCCAGCATTTT. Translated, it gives CASSRGNQPQHF.